The present TCR beta chain was sequenced within a study of PD-1 blockade in classical Hodgkin lymphoma. Trimming cost V 4 bases and J 0 bases, with 17 bases left between them. CDR1 and CDR2 from the germline V gene are SGHDT and YYEEEE. The CDR3 loop spans 16 amino acids. In this sample, this clone turned up once. Its antigen is as yet unknown. Study-level points and caveats: Newly diagnosed patients were said to have less baseline TCR diversity than healthy donors did. Complete responders started with a diversity level that resembled newly diagnosed patients at baseline.

Measured with immunoSEQ multiplex PCR; TCRdb has only the in-frame clones, and not every one. The sample lists 8,500 or so clones; about 86% were seen once. Patients all relapsed after autologous stem cell transplantation, and there was variation in brentuximab vedotin exposure. Negative selection with magnetic separation was used to purify CD4+ T cells from thawed PBMCs. The TCR originated in a human donor with classical Hodgkin lymphoma. The starting material was CD4+ T cells from blood, obtained at baseline. The chain employs TRBV5-6 and TRBJ2-7; D is tentatively TRBD1 or TRBD2 (5 bases each). CDR3: CASSLRQFTSSYEQYF. DNA for the CDR3: TGTGCCAGCAGCCTTCGACAGTTCACTAGCTCCTACGAGCAGTACTTC.